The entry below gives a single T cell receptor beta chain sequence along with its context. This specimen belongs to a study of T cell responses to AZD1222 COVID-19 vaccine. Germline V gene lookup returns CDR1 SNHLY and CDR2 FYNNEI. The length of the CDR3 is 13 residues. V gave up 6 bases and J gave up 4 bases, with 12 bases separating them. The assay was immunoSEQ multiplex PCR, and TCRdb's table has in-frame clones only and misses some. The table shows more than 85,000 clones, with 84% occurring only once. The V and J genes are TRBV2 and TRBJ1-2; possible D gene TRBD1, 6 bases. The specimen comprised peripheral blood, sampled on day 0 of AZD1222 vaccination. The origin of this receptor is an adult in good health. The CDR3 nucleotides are TGTGCCAGCAGAGGACAGAGGGGCTATGGCTACACCTTC. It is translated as CASRGQRGYGYTF.